A single sample gave rise to the 27 T cell receptor beta chains below, sequenced in a study of blood T cells in healthy people across ages. Through a sample-barcoded 5' primer and a J-beta primer mix, a second PCR was run for about 7 to 12 cycles. TCRdb called the 5' RACE reads again in MiXCR, with one record for every CDR3 protein. The sample has some 1.5 million distinct CDR3 sequences, 42% seen once. The specimen sequenced was blood. These receptors were taken from a young woman in good health.

Ten or more counts support this clonotype. The chain couples TRBV12-3 or TRBV12-4 to TRBJ1-2; D gene ambiguous. V lost 1 base and J 6 bases, leaving 9 bases between the germline ends. The CDR3 spans 13 residues. CDR3 DNA: TGTGCCAGCAGTTTAGGAGGTGGGGATGGCTACACCTTC. Its protein is CASSLGGGDGYTF.

The gene calls are TRBV7-2 and TRBJ2-1; 11 positions match TRBD2. CDR3 size: 15 residues. The V segment lost 5 bases and the J segment 7 bases; nucleotides outside the gene matches: 7. Looked up from germline, CDR1 is SGHTA and CDR2 is FQGNSA. The DNA of the CDR3 is TGTGCCAGCAGCGCGACTAGCGGGACGAAAAATGAGCAGTTCTTC. Translation gives CASSATSGTKNEQFF. Filled out from reference TRBV7-2 and TRBJ2-1, the complete variable domain reads GAGVSQSPSNKVTEKGKDVELRCDPISGHTALYWYRQSLGQGLEFLIYFQGNSAPDKSGLPSDRFSAERTGGSVSTLTIQRTQQEDSAVYLCASSATSGTKNEQFFGPGTRLTVL.

This clonotype was detected many times. The rearrangement links TRBV29-1 to TRBJ2-3; D call uncertain. CDR3 length equals 14 residues. Per germline, CDR1 SQVTM and CDR2 ANQGSEA. V lost 0 bases and J lost 2, with 9 bases in between. CDR3 DNA: TGCAGCGTTGAAGATAGGATCAACACAGATACGCAGTATTTT. Translating gives CSVEDRINTDTQYF.

This clonotype has a handful of counts. The genes are TRBV20-1 and TRBJ2-7; D gene ambiguous. Per the germline V gene, CDR1 is DFQATT and CDR2 is SNEGSKA (reference sequence). CDR3 length: 11 amino acids. V was cut by 5 bases and J by 6 bases, with 11 bases left in between. CDR3 nucleotides: TGCAGTGCTCGGGCTGGAGTCGAGCAGTACTTC. It codes for CSARAGVEQYF.

The chain employs TRBV28 and TRBJ2-1; 8 bases match TRBD2. The CDR3 has 14 amino acids. Trimming at V came to 1 base and at J to 8 bases, leaving 4 bases not matched to a gene. Per germline, CDR1 MDHEN and CDR2 SYDVKM. The CDR3 is CASSLFRGGHEQFF. The CDR3 DNA reads TGTGCCAGCAGTTTATTCCGGGGGGGGCATGAGCAGTTCTTC.

V usage is TRBV6-2 or TRBV6-3 and J usage is TRBJ1-2; TRBD1 matches 10 bases. With V trimmed by 2 bases and J by 3 bases, 3 bases remained unmatched. CDR1 is MNHEY and CDR2 is SVGEGT in the germline V gene. The CDR3 loop spans 15 amino acids. This chain's CDR3 is CASSYPGTGDYGYTF. In DNA, the CDR3 is TGTGCCAGCAGTTACCCCGGGACAGGGGACTATGGCTACACCTTC.

Worth noting for this clonotype: A much larger clone differs from this one at a single base, so this may be a read error. The rearrangement links TRBV4-3 to TRBJ2-3; 13 bases are shared with TRBD2. The germline V gene has CDR1 LGHNA and CDR2 YSLEER. The CDR3 length is 19 residues. CDR3 coding DNA: TGCGCCAGCAGCCAAGTGGTTTCGACTAGCGGGAGGATGTCAGATACGCTGTATTTT. Translation gives CASSQVVSTSGRMSDTLYF.

This clonotype has a handful of counts. The chain links TRBV4-1 to TRBJ2-2; possibly TRBD2 for D (5 bases). This CDR3 spans 16 amino acids. Germline V gives CDR1 MGHRA, CDR2 YSYEKL. V was clipped by 1 base and J by 7 bases, with 16 bases between them. The CDR3 is CASSQVRGPPGGELFF. The CDR3 bases are TGCGCCAGCAGCCAAGTACGCGGGCCCCCCGGCGGGGAGCTGTTTTTT.

The V gene is TRBV29-1, the J gene TRBJ2-5; D gene uncertain. Trimming took off 6 bases at V and 11 bases at J, with 16 bases between the two ends. Germline values: CDR1 SQVTM, CDR2 ANQGSEA. The CDR3 length is 11 residues. CDR3 bases: TGCAGCGTGGAGCCCGTCGATGAGCAGTACTTC. It yields the protein CSVEPVDEQYF.

The V gene is TRBV29-1, the J gene TRBJ2-5; 11 bases match TRBD1. Per germline, CDR1 SQVTM and CDR2 ANQGSEA. The CDR3 loop spans 16 amino acids. Losses at the gene ends were 0 bases for V and 11 bases for J; bases not matched to a gene: 14. The CDR3 sequence: CSVEDTDRGLYNEQYF. The CDR3 DNA sequence: TGCAGCGTTGAAGACACGGACAGGGGGCTCTACAATGAGCAGTACTTC.

A few counts support this clonotype. V gene TRBV6-1 combines with J gene TRBJ2-1; 9 nucleotides align to TRBD1. Germline CDR1 reads MNHNS; CDR2 reads SASEGT. Losses at the gene ends were 5 bases for V and 7 bases for J; bases not matched to a gene: 6. The CDR3 length is 14 residues. The CDR3 bases are TGTGCCAGCAGTAGGGACAGGGAGATTAATGAGCAGTTCTTC. Amino acid sequence: CASSRDREINEQFF.

The chain joins TRBV6-6 to TRBJ2-7; no firm D call. Trimming stripped 6 bases from V and 9 bases from J, with 15 bases between. Germline CDR1 reads MNHNY; CDR2 reads SVGAGI (reference sequence). CDR3 size: 12 residues. For the CDR3, the DNA is TGTGCCAGCAGAAATACGGACCGCGGGCAGTACTTC. It encodes CASRNTDRGQYF.

This sequence joins TRBV7-2 and TRBJ1-1, with D uncertain. The CDR3 extends over 14 amino acids. Trimming cost V 5 bases and J 1 base, with 11 bases left between them. Germline values: CDR1 SGHTA, CDR2 FQGNSA. The CDR3 DNA follows: TGTGCCAGCAGCCCAACGCGGGCGAACACTGAAGCTTTCTTT. Its translation: CASSPTRANTEAFF.

The V call is TRBV7-9, the J call TRBJ2-7, with a weak D call TRBD1 (5 bases). The CDR3 has 14 residues. The germline V gene has CDR1 SEHNR and CDR2 FQNEAQ (reference sequence). V lost 5 bases and J lost 0, with 11 bases in between. Here the CDR3 DNA reads TGTGCCAGCAGCGTAGGGGCCACCTCCTACGAGCAGTACTTC. Translating gives CASSVGATSYEQYF.

The genes are TRBV29-1 and TRBJ1-2; 8 bases fit TRBD1. J was trimmed by 9 bases and V by 6 bases; bases with no gene match: 12. Germline assignment: CDR1 SQVTM and CDR2 ANQGSEA. The CDR3 contains 13 residues. The CDR3 DNA sequence: TGCAGCGTATACTTACAGGGGGAAAGGAGCTACACCTTC. Protein sequence: CSVYLQGERSYTF.

The chain has TRBV5-4 and TRBJ2-7; 9 positions match TRBD2. Germline trimming cut 2 bases from V and 3 bases from J; bases unmatched to any gene: 6. CDR3 length: 15 amino acids. The germline V gene encodes CDR1 SGHNT and CDR2 YYREEE (reference sequence). The DNA of the CDR3 is TGTGCCAGCAGCTTAATGGCGGGAGGGAACTACGAGCAGTACTTC. It is translated as CASSLMAGGNYEQYF. Combining the CDR3 with reference TRBV5-4 and TRBJ2-7 gives the whole variable domain ETGVTQSPTHLIKTRGQQVTLRCSSQSGHNTVSWYQQALGQGPQFIFQYYREEENGRGNFPPRFSGLQFPNYSSELNVNALELDDSALYLCASSLMAGGNYEQYFGPGTRLTVT.

The genes are TRBV10-3 and TRBJ2-7; 7 positions match TRBD1. Germline CDR1 and CDR2: ENHRY and SYGVKD. The CDR3 has 16 amino acids. Germline trimming cut 1 base from V and 5 bases from J; bases unmatched to any gene: 11. In DNA form, the CDR3 reads TGTGCCATCAGTGAGTATAGATCAGGGGGAATCCACGAGCAGTACTTC. Encoded protein: CAISEYRSGGIHEQYF.

V and J are TRBV20-1 and TRBJ1-1; 8 nucleotides agree with TRBD1. The J segment lost 2 bases and the V segment lost 2 bases, leaving 7 bases of the junction unmatched. CDR3 length equals 15 residues. Germline V gives CDR1 DFQATT, CDR2 SNEGSKA (reference sequence). CDR3 bases: TGCAGTGCTAGAAATGCCGGACAGGGCAACACTGAAGCTTTCTTT. It translates to CSARNAGQGNTEAFF.

With respect to this clonotype: This is likely a read error, given that the CDR3 carries no conserved phenylalanine or tryptophan at its end. This sequence joins TRBV9 and TRBJ2-1; 10 nucleotides agree with TRBD2. Per germline, CDR1 SGDLS and CDR2 YYNGEE. The CDR3 loop spans 15 amino acids. V dropped 4 bases and J dropped 4; count of bases not matched to a gene: 5. Here the CDR3 DNA reads TGTGCCAGCAGCACTGGGACTAGCGATTACAATGAGCAGTTCTTA. Residues: CASSTGTSDYNEQFL.

This clonotype was counted many times. This chain links TRBV12-3 or TRBV12-4 with TRBJ2-1; unclear D gene. V shed 3 bases and J shed 10 bases, with 4 bases lying between them. The CDR3 totals 10 residues. The CDR3 loop reads CASSFQEQFF. The CDR3 DNA is TGTGCCAGCAGTTTTCAGGAGCAGTTCTTC.

The CDR3 coding sequence is TGTGCCTGCACAAATGGGGGACTAACCTACAATGAGCAGTACTTC. Encoded protein: CACTNGGLTYNEQYF. The chain links TRBV7-2 to TRBJ2-7, with 7 bases fitting TRBD2. Germline loops: CDR1 SGHTA, CDR2 FQGNSA. With V trimmed by 11 bases and J by 7 bases, 20 bases remained unmatched. CDR3 length equals 15 residues.

This sequence joins TRBV3-1 and TRBJ2-5, with 10 bases that match TRBD2. V was clipped by 3 bases and J by 1 base; unmatched bases: 2. In germline, CDR1 is LGHDT, CDR2 YNNKEL (reference sequence). The CDR3 loop spans 15 amino acids. The CDR3 DNA sequence: TGTGCCAGCAGCCATCGGACTAGCGGCCAAGAGACCCAGTACTTC. It yields the protein CASSHRTSGQETQYF.

The rearrangement joins TRBV18 to TRBJ1-1; 7 positions match TRBD1. This CDR3 is built from 13 residues. From germline, CDR1 is KGHSH and CDR2 LQKENI. V lost 4 bases, J lost 7 bases, and 6 bases stayed unmatched. The CDR3, as DNA: TGTGCCAGCTCACGAGACAGGACAGGTGAAGCTTTCTTT. The encoded protein is CASSRDRTGEAFF.

The sample holds a few counts of this clonotype. The rearrangement joins TRBV20-1 to TRBJ2-1, with TRBD2 as a possible D gene (5 bases). This CDR3 spans 12 amino acids. Germline CDR1 DFQATT, CDR2 SNEGSKA (reference sequence). V was shortened by 3 bases and J by 4 bases, with 7 bases between the two germline ends. CDR3: CSASRDYNEQFF. The CDR3 coding sequence is TGCAGTGCTAGTCGGGATTACAATGAGCAGTTCTTC.

In its sample, this clonotype was seen a few times. The rearrangement uses TRBV21-1 and TRBJ1-2; TRBD1 is taken as the D call from the table, unchecked against the DNA. TRBV21-1 constitutes a pseudogene. The CDR3 runs 15 residues. The CDR3 loop is CASSNGDREPHGYTF. The CDR3 coding sequence is TGTGCCAGCAGCAACGGGGACAGGGAACCCCATGGCTACACCTTC.

The CDR3 spells CASSQERYSPTYEQYF. As DNA, the CDR3 is TGCGCCAGCAGCCAAGAGCGGTACAGCCCAACCTACGAGCAGTACTTC. V gene TRBV4-1 combines with J gene TRBJ2-7; the D is unclear. From germline, CDR1 is MGHRA and CDR2 YSYEKL. The CDR3 consists of 16 residues. V was cut by 0 bases and J by 2 bases, with 14 bases left in between.

This chain uses TRBV14 with TRBJ2-3; D remains ambiguous. The length of the CDR3 is 16 residues. Trimming took off 2 bases at V and 2 bases at J, with 14 bases between the two ends. Germline V gives CDR1 SGHDN, CDR2 FVKESK. The DNA of the CDR3 is TGTGCCAGCAGCCAACGCCGACTCTTTAACACAGATACGCAGTATTTT. Encoded protein: CASSQRRLFNTDTQYF.